This T cell receptor (beta chain) originates from a study of OX40 agonist ivuxolimab in advanced cancers. Study-level information: An agonistic human IgG2 monoclonal antibody against OX40 (CD134) was given. The mean age was roughly 60 years, ranging from 23 to 79, with 65% to 85% of participants male.

Some clones are missing from TCRdb's copy, which holds only in-frame ones; the method was immunoSEQ multiplex PCR. The data hold more than 25,000 clones, with approximately 86% observed a single time. This clone was counted only a few times. Its antigen is as yet unknown. Whole-study results and caveats: Fewer expanded clones were found on average in CD4+ than in CD8+ T cells. Clonal expansion from baseline to week 6 occurred in both CD4+ and CD8+ T cells.

The source material was CD4+ or CD8+ T cells sorted from blood, sampled in a trial of the OX40 agonist ivuxolimab. This clonotype originated in an adult with an advanced solid tumor such as melanoma, head and neck, liver or kidney cancer.

The CDR3 region has the DNA TGTGCCAGCAGTTACTCAACTAGCGGGAGCTACGAGCAGTACTTC. Translation: CASSYSTSGSYEQYF. J is TRBJ2-7 and V is TRBV27, with 11 bases matching TRBD2. CDR1 and CDR2 (germline): MNHEY, SMNVEV (reference sequence). This CDR3 has 15 residues. The V and J ends lost 4 bases and 3 bases, in that order; junction bases with no gene match: 5.